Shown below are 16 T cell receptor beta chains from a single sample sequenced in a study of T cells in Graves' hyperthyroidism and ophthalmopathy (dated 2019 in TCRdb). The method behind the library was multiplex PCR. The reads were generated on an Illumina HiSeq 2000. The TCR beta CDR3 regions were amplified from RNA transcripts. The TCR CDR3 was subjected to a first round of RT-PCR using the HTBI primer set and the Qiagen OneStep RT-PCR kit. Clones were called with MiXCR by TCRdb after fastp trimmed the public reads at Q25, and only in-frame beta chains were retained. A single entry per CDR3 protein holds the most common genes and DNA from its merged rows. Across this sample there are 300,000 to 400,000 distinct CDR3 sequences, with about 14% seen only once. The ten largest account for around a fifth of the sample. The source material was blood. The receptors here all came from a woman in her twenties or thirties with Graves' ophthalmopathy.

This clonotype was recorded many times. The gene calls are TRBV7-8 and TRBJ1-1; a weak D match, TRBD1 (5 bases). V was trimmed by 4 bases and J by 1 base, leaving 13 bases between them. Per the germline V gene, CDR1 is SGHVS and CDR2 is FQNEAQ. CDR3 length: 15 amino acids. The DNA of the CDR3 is TGTGCCAGCAGCTCCCGGGACTTTTGGAACACTGAAGCTTTCTTT. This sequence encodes CASSSRDFWNTEAFF.

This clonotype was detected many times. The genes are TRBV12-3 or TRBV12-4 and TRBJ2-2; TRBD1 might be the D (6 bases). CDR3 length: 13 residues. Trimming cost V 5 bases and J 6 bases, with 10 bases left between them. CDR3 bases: TGTGCCAGCAGTGTCAGGGGATCCGGGGAGCTGTTTTTT. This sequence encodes CASSVRGSGELFF.

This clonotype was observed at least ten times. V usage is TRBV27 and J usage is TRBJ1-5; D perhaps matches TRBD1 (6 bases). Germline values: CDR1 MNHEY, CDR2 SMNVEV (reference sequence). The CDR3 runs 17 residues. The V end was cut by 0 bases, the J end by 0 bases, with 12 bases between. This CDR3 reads CASSLSGRGPSNQPQHF. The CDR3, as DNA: TGTGCCAGCAGTTTATCGGGCAGGGGACCTAGCAATCAGCCCCAGCATTTT.

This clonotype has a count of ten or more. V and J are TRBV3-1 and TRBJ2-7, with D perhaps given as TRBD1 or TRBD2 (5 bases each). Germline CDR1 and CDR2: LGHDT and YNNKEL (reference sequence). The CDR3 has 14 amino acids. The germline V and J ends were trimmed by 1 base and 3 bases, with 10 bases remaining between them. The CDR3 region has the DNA TGTGCCAGCAGCCAAGTTGGTGGGGGCTACGAGCAGTACTTC. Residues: CASSQVGGGYEQYF.

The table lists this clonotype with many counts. The CDR3: CASSSETWNTEAFF. The CDR3 DNA is TGTGCCAGCAGCTCAGAAACATGGAACACTGAAGCTTTCTTT. The V call is TRBV11-2, the J call TRBJ1-1, with D unresolved. The CDR3 runs to 14 residues. Germline assignment: CDR1 SGHAT and CDR2 FQNNGV. V lost 4 bases, J lost 1 base, and 10 bases lay in between.

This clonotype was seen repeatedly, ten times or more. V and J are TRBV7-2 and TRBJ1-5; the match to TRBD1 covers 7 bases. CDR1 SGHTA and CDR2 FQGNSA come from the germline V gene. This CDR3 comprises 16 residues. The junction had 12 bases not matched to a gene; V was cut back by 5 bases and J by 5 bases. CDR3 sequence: CASSHGPGGSDQPQHF. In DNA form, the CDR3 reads TGTGCCAGCAGCCATGGGCCAGGGGGTTCGGATCAGCCCCAGCATTTT.

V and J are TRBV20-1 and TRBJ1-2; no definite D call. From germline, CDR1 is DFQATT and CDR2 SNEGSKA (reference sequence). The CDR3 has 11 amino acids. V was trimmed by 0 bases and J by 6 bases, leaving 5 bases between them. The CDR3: CSAREGDGYTF. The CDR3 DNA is TGCAGTGCTAGAGAAGGTGATGGCTACACCTTC.

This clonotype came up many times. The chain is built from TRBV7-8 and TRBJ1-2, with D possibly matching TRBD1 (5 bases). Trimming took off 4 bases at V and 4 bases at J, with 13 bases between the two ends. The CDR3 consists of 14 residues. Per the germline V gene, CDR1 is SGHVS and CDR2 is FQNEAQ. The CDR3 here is CASSSEQVLYGYTF. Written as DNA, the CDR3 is TGTGCCAGCAGCTCCGAACAGGTCCTCTATGGCTACACCTTC.

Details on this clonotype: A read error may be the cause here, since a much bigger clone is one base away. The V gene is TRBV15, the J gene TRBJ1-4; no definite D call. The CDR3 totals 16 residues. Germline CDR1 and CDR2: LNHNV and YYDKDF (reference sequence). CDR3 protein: CATSSEIGFWNENLFF. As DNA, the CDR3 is TGTGCCACCAGCTCAGAGATCGGGTTTTGGAATGAAAATCTGTTTTTT.

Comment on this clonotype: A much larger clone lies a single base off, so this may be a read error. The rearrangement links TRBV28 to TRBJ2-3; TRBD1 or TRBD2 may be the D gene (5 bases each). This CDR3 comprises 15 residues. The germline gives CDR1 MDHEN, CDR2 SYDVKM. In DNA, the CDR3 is TGTGCCAGCAGTTCCCAGGGAGATCTCACAGATACGCGGTATTTT. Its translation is CASSSQGDLTDTRYF. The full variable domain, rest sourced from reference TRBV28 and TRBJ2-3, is DVKVTQSSRYLVKRTGEKVFLECVQDMDHENMFWYRQDPGLGLRLIYFSYDVKMKEKGDIPEGYSVSREKKERFSLILESASTNQTSMYLCASSSQGDLTDTRYFGPGTRLTVL.

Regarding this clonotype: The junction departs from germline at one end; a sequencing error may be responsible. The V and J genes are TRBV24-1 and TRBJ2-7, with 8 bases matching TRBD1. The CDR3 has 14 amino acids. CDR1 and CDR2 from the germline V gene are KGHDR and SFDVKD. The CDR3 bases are TGTGCCACCAGCCCCGGACAGGGTGGATACGAGCAGCACTTC. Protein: CATSPGQGGYEQHF.

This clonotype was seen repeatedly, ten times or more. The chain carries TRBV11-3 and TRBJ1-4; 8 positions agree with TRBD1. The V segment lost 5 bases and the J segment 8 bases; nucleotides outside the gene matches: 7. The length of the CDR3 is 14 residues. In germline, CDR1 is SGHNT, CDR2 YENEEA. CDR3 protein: CASSLGTGREKLFF. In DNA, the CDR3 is TGTGCCAGCAGCCTCGGGACAGGTCGAGAAAAACTGTTTTTT.

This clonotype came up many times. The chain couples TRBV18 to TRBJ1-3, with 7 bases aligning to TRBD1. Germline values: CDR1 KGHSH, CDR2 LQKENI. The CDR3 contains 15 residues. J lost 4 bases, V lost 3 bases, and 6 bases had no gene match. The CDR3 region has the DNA TGTGCCAGCTCACCTCCGACAGGGTTCGGAAACACCATATATTTT. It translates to CASSPPTGFGNTIYF.

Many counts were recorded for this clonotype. The CDR3 here is CAWRLQGFSSPLHF. As DNA, the CDR3 is TGTGCCTGGAGGTTACAGGGATTTAGTTCACCCCTCCACTTT. V gene TRBV30 combines with J gene TRBJ1-6; tentative D call: TRBD1 (6 bases). There are 14 residues in the CDR3. V was shortened by 3 bases and J by 9 bases, with 15 bases between the two germline ends. Germline lookup yields CDR1 GTSNPN and CDR2 SVGIG (reference sequence).

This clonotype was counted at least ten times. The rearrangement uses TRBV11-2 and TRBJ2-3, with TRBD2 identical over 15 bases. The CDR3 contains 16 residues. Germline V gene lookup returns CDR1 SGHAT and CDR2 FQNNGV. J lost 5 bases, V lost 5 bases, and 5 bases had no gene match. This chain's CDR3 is CASSLGLAGGQDTQYF. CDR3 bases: TGTGCCAGCAGCCTTGGACTAGCGGGGGGGCAAGATACGCAGTATTTT.

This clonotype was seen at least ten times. The CDR3 reads CASKRAGTSTDTQYF. DNA for the CDR3: TGTGCCAGCAAGAGAGCCGGAACTAGCACAGATACGCAGTATTTT. The rearrangement uses TRBV7-2 and TRBJ2-3, with unresolved D. CDR1 and CDR2 (germline): SGHTA, FQGNSA. The CDR3 is made up of 15 amino acids. Trimming shortened V by 7 bases and J by 0 bases, and 14 bases separated the two germline ends.